This T cell receptor beta chain was documented in a study of graft-versus-host responses after intestinal transplantation. Regarding the study as a whole: Present in recipient marrow, GvH clones included some that appeared first in ileum or blood.

Sequencing was performed with immunoSEQ multiplex PCR; in TCRdb, only in-frame clones are kept and a portion is missing. This sample has some 40,000 clones, with roughly 90% found just once. Of note for this clone: Antigen specificity is unknown.

Germline V lookup: CDR1 MDHEN, CDR2 SYDVKM. V lost 4 bases and J lost 6; bases outside the gene matches: 9. This CDR3 is built from 15 residues. Intraepithelial and lamina propria lymphocytes were released after the graft tissue was processed. The source material was ileum tissue, sampled about 28 weeks after intestinal transplant. V gene TRBV28 combines with J gene TRBJ1-1, with 9 bases aligning to TRBD1. This TCR came from a human patient who received an intestinal transplant, so some T cells may come from the graft donor. The CDR3 DNA is TGTGCCAGCAGTTCGCCGGGACAGGGAGTACCTGAAGCTTTCTTT. Its translation: CASSSPGQGVPEAFF.